This passage covers 14 T cell receptor beta chains from one sample sequenced in a study of shared clonotypes between healthy human individuals. Assay used: immunoSEQ multiplex PCR; TCRdb lists only in-frame clones, some missing. The sample contains about 2.1 million clones, 85% to 95% of which appear only once. Naive CD8 cells comprised CD45RO-negative, CCR7-positively selected cells, excluding terminally differentiated effector memory CD45RA+ cells. Sequencing was carried out using naive CD8+ T cells from PBMCs. The receptor source for this set is a man aged 18 to 29 in good health. Some clones in this sample may be carry-over from other donors' samples.

The CDR3 nucleotides are TGTGCCAGCACAGGACTAGCGGGAGGGCACGAGCAGTTCTTC. This codes for CASTGLAGGHEQFF. The chain links TRBV2 to TRBJ2-1, with 15 bases identical to TRBD2. The junction had 5 bases not matched to a gene; V was cut back by 7 bases and J by 10 bases. This CDR3 region has 14 residues. The germline CDR1 and CDR2 sequences are SNHLY and FYNNEI.

The chain links TRBV7-9 to TRBJ2-5; the D gene is possibly TRBD2 (7 bases). Per germline, CDR1 SEHNR and CDR2 FQNEAQ (reference sequence). V was trimmed by 5 bases and J by 5 bases, leaving 12 bases between them. This CDR3 comprises 13 residues. The DNA for the CDR3 is TGTGCCAGCAGCGCCAAGGGGGGGGAGACCCAGTACTTC. The encoded protein is CASSAKGGETQYF. Filled out from reference TRBV7-9 and TRBJ2-5, the complete variable domain reads DTGVSQNPRHKITKRGQNVTFRCDPISEHNRLYWYRQTLGQGPEFLTYFQNEAQLEKSRLLSDRFSAERPKGSFSTLEIQRTEQGDSAMYLCASSAKGGETQYFGPGTRLLVL.

The chain carries TRBV28 and TRBJ1-4; TRBD1 matches 7 bases. The CDR3 is made up of 14 amino acids. The junction had 3 bases not matched to a gene; V was cut back by 6 bases and J by 2 bases. CDR1 MDHEN and CDR2 SYDVKM come from the germline V gene. CDR3 bases: TGTGCCAGCAGAAAGACAGGGACTAATGAAAAACTGTTTTTT. As protein: CASRKTGTNEKLFF.

V gene TRBV27 combines with J gene TRBJ1-1, with TRBD1 matching over 10 bases. Per the germline V gene, CDR1 is MNHEY and CDR2 is SMNVEV (reference sequence). V shed 5 bases and J 5 bases; nucleotides not matched to a gene: 11. CDR3 size: 16 residues. CDR3 in DNA: TGTGCCAGCAGTCCACGCCCGGACAGGGGGAAGACTGAAGCTTTCTTT. It yields the protein CASSPRPDRGKTEAFF.

The chain recombines TRBV7-2 with TRBJ2-7; maybe TRBD2 (5 bases). Germline V gene lookup returns CDR1 SGHTA and CDR2 FQGNSA. CDR3 length equals 15 residues. Trimming removed 1 base from V and 2 bases from J, with 12 bases in between. This CDR3 is CASSLGERRPYEQYF. In DNA form, the CDR3 reads TGTGCCAGCAGCTTAGGAGAGCGGAGACCCTACGAGCAGTACTTC.

V and J are TRBV5-1 and TRBJ2-6; no definite D call. This CDR3 region has 17 residues. Germline V CDR1 and CDR2: SGHRS, YFSETQ. V was cut by 4 bases and J by 0 bases, with 14 bases left in between. Written as DNA, the CDR3 is TGCGCCAGCAGCGAGATCCCCCCCAGCTCTGGGGCCAACGTCCTGACTTTC. This codes for CASSEIPPSSGANVLTF. Combining the CDR3 with reference TRBV5-1 and TRBJ2-6 gives the whole variable domain KAGVTQTPRYLIKTRGQQVTLSCSPISGHRSVSWYQQTPGQGLQFLFEYFSETQRNKGNFPGRFSGRQFSNSRSEMNVSTLELGDSALYLCASSEIPPSSGANVLTFGAGSRLTVL.

This chain joins TRBV7-9 and TRBJ2-7, with TRBD1 as a possible D gene (5 bases). Trimming took off 1 base at V and 5 bases at J, with 12 bases between the two ends. The CDR3 consists of 14 residues. Per germline, CDR1 SEHNR and CDR2 FQNEAQ (reference sequence). CDR3 amino acids: CASSLVMSGNEQYF. Written as DNA, the CDR3 is TGTGCCAGCAGCTTAGTGATGTCAGGGAACGAGCAGTACTTC.

This chain connects TRBV19 to TRBJ1-2; D is uncertain. Germline V gene lookup returns CDR1 LNHDA and CDR2 SQIVND (reference sequence). This CDR3 has 14 residues. V was clipped by 1 base and J by 2 bases, with 8 bases between them. The CDR3 coding sequence is TGTGCCAGTAGTATAGCCCAAACCAACTATGGCTACACCTTC. Protein: CASSIAQTNYGYTF.

With respect to this clone: The junction does not match germline at one end; this may be a read error. The genes are TRBV6-5 and TRBJ2-1; TRBD2 agrees at 8 bases. Germline CDR1 and CDR2: MNHEY and SVGAGI. This CDR3 has 13 amino acids. The CDR3 nucleotides are TGTGCCAGCTGTTACGGGAGGGTAAATGAGCAGTTCTTC. It specifies CASCYGRVNEQFF.

The chain has TRBV27 and TRBJ2-4; 10 nucleotides match TRBD1. Unmatched junction bases numbered 8, after V lost 6 bases and J lost 6 bases. The CDR3 sequence is 15 residues long. Germline-derived CDR1 and CDR2 are MNHEY and SMNVEV (reference sequence). The CDR3 nucleotides read TGTGCCAGCAGCGGGCTCGGGGACAGGGGAAACATTCAGTACTTC. This sequence encodes CASSGLGDRGNIQYF.

Turning to this clone: Additional DNA sequences in this sample encode the identical CDR3. The chain has TRBV18 and TRBJ2-7, with D unresolved. The CDR3 contains 12 residues. V shed 2 bases and J shed 2 bases, with 4 bases lying between them. The germline V gene encodes CDR1 KGHSH and CDR2 LQKENI. This chain's CDR3 is CASSPGTYEQYF. CDR3 DNA sequence: TGTGCCAGCTCACCAGGGACCTACGAGCAGTACTTC. The whole variable domain, remainder taken from reference TRBV18 and TRBJ2-7, is NAGVMQNPRHLVRRRGQEARLRCSPMKGHSHVYWYRQLPEEGLKFMVYLQKENIIDESGMPKERFSAEFPKEGPSILRIQQVVRGDSAAYFCASSPGTYEQYFGPGTRLTVT.

This clone was observed a handful of times. The gene calls are TRBV29-1 and TRBJ1-1; D unclear. CDR1 SQVTM and CDR2 ANQGSEA come from the germline V gene. The CDR3 runs 12 residues. V was pared by 2 bases and J by 4 bases, with 8 bases between. This CDR3 is CSVEWDRTEAFF. The CDR3 nucleotides are TGCAGCGTTGAATGGGATCGCACTGAAGCTTTCTTT.

V gene TRBV27 combines with J gene TRBJ2-7; 7 nucleotides agree with TRBD1. Germline CDR1 reads MNHEY; CDR2 reads SMNVEV (reference sequence). Unmatched junction bases numbered 7, after V lost 2 bases and J lost 0 bases. The CDR3 is 16 amino acids. CDR3 sequence reads: CASSLGLPGGSYEQYF. The CDR3, as DNA: TGTGCCAGCAGTTTAGGCCTCCCAGGGGGCTCCTACGAGCAGTACTTC.

The gene calls are TRBV6-1 and TRBJ1-2; D ambiguous. V was trimmed by 1 base and J by 4 bases, leaving 16 bases between them. Germline V gene data show CDR1 as MNHNS and CDR2 as SASEGT. The CDR3 runs 16 residues. The chain's CDR3 is CASSEVSTERRYGYTF. The CDR3 DNA reads TGTGCCAGCAGTGAAGTGAGTACGGAAAGACGCTATGGCTACACCTTC.